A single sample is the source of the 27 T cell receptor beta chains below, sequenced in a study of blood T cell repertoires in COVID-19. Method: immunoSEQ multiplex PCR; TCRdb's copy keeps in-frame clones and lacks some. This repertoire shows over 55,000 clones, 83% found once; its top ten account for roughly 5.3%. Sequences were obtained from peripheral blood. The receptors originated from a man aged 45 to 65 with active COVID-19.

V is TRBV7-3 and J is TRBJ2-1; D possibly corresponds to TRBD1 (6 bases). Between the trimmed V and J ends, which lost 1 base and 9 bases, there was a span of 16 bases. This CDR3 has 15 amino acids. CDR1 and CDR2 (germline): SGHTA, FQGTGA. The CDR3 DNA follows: TGTGCCAGCAGCTTAAGGGGGCATGACGCGGGTGAGCAGTTCTTC. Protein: CASSLRGHDAGEQFF.

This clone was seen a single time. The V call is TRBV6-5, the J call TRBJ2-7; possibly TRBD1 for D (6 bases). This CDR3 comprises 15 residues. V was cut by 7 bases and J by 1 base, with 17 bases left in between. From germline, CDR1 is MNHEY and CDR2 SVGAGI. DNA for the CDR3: TGTGCCAGCACCACTTCAGGGGCGGAATCCTACGAGCAGTACTTC. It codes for CASTTSGAESYEQYF.

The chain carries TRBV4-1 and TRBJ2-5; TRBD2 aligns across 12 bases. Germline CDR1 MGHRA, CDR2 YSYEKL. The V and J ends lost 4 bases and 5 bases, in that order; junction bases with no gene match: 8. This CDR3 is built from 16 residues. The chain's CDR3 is CASSPGLAGLGETQYF. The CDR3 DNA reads TGCGCCAGCAGCCCAGGACTAGCGGGGTTAGGGGAGACCCAGTACTTC.

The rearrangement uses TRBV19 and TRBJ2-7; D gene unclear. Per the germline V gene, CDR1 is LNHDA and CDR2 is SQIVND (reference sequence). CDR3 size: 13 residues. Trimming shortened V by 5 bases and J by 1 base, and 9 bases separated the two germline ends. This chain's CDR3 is CASSQFLSYEQYF. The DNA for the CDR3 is TGTGCCAGTAGTCAGTTCTTGTCCTACGAGCAGTACTTC.

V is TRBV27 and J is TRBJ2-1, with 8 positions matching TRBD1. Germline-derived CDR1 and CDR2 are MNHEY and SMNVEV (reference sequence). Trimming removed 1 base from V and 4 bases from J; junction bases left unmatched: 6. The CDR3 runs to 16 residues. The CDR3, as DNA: TGTGCCAGCAGTTTATTGACAGGGGTCTCGTACAATGAGCAGTTCTTC. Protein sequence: CASSLLTGVSYNEQFF.

CDR3 DNA: TGTGCCAGCAGTTACGGGAGCGGGGCGAGCACAGATACGCAGTATTTT. It yields the protein CASSYGSGASTDTQYF. V gene TRBV6-2 or TRBV6-3 combines with J gene TRBJ2-3; 7 bases line up with TRBD2. The CDR3 length is 16 residues. The germline V gene has CDR1 MNHEY and CDR2 SVGEGT. The trim removed 2 bases at V and 0 bases at J, leaving 5 bases unmatched.

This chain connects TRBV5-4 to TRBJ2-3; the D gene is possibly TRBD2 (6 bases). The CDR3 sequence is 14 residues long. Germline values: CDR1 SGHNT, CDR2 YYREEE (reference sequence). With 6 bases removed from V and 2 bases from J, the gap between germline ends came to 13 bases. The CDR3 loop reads CASKEGRLTDTQYF. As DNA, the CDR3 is TGTGCCAGCAAGGAGGGTCGCCTCACAGATACGCAGTATTTT.

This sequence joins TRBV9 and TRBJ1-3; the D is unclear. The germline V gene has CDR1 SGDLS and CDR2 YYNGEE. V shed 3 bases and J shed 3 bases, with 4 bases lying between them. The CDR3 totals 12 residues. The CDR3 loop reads CASSANGNTIYF. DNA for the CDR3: TGTGCCAGCAGCGCCAATGGAAACACCATATATTTT.

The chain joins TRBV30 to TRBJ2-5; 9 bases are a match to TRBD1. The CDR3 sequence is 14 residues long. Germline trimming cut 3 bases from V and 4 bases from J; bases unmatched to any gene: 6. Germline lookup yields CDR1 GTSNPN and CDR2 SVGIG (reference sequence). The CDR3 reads CAWSTTGGIETQYF. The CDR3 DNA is TGTGCCTGGAGCACGACAGGGGGTATAGAGACCCAGTACTTC. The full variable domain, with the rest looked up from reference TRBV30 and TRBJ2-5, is SQTIHQWPATLVQPVGSPLSLECTVEGTSNPNLYWYRQAAGRGLQLLFYSVGIGQISSEVPQNLSASRPQDRQFILSSKKLLLSDSGFYLCAWSTTGGIETQYFGPGTRLLVL.

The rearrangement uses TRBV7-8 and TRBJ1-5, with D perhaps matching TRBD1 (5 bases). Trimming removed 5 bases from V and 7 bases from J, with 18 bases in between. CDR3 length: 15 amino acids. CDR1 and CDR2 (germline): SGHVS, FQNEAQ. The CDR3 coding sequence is TGTGCCAGCAGCCTTGGGGCAACCCCAGACCAGCCCCAGCATTTT. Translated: CASSLGATPDQPQHF.

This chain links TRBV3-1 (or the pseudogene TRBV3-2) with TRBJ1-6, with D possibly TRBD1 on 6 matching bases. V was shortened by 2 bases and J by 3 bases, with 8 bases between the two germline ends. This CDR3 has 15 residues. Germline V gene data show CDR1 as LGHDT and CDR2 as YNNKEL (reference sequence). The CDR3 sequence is CASSQRGSYNSPLHF. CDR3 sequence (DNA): TGTGCCAGCAGCCAAAGGGGGAGCTATAATTCACCCCTCCACTTT.

This CDR3 is CASSLDRASSASSYNEQFF. The CDR3, as DNA: TGTGCCAGCAGCTTAGACAGGGCTAGCAGCGCGAGCTCCTACAATGAGCAGTTCTTC. The V gene is TRBV7-8, the J gene TRBJ2-1, with a tentative D call TRBD1 (6 bases). Trimming took off 1 base at V and 0 bases at J, with 19 bases between the two ends. The length of the CDR3 is 19 residues. Germline CDR1 is SGHVS and CDR2 is FQNEAQ.

For the CDR3, the DNA is TGTGCCAGCAGTCCCAGAGTATTACAGGGGGCTGGTGAAGCTTTCTTT. It is translated as CASSPRVLQGAGEAFF. The rearrangement links TRBV27 to TRBJ1-1; TRBD1 agrees at 9 bases. The CDR3 is 16 residues long. CDR1 MNHEY and CDR2 SMNVEV come from the germline V gene (reference sequence). J was trimmed by 7 bases and V by 5 bases; bases with no gene match: 14.

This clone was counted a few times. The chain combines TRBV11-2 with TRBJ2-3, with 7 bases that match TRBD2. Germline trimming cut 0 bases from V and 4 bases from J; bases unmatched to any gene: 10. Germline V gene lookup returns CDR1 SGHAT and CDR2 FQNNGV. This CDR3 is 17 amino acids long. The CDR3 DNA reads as TGTGCCAGCAGCTTAGATGGGGAGGGAGGGCCGCCAGATACGCAGTATTTT. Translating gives CASSLDGEGGPPDTQYF.

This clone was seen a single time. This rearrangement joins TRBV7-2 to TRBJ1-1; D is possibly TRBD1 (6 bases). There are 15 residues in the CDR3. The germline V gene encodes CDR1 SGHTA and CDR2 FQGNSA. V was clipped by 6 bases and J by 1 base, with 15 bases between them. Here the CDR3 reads CASSSARGRNTEAFF. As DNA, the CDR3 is TGTGCCAGCAGTTCGGCCAGGGGTAGGAACACTGAAGCTTTCTTT. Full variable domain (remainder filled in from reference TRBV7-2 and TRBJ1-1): GAGVSQSPSNKVTEKGKDVELRCDPISGHTALYWYRQSLGQGLEFLIYFQGNSAPDKSGLPSDRFSAERTGGSVSTLTIQRTQQEDSAVYLCASSSARGRNTEAFFGQGTRLTVV.

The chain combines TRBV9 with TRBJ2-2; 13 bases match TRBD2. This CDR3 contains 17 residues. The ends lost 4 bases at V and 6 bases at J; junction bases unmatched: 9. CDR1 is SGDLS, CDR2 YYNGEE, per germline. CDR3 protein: CASSPRTSGSWAGELFF. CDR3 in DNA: TGTGCCAGCAGCCCCCGGACTAGCGGGAGTTGGGCCGGGGAGCTGTTTTTT.

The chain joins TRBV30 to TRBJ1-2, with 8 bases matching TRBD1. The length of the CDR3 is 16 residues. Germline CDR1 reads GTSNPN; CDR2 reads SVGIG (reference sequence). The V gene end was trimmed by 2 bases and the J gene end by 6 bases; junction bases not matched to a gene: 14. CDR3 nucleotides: TGTGCCTGGAGTTTGTCAGGGGGCTCGATAATGGATGGCTACACCTTC. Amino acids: CAWSLSGGSIMDGYTF. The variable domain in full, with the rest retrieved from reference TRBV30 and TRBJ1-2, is SQTIHQWPATLVQPVGSPLSLECTVEGTSNPNLYWYRQAAGRGLQLLFYSVGIGQISSEVPQNLSASRPQDRQFILSSKKLLLSDSGFYLCAWSLSGGSIMDGYTFGSGTRLTVV.

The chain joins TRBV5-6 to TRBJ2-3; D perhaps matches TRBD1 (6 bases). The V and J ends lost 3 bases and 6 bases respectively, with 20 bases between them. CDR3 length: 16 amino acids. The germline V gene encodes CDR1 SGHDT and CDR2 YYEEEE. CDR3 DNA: TGTGCCAGCAGCTACTTCGAGGGGGTGGGCGGGGATACGCAGTATTTT. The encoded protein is CASSYFEGVGGDTQYF.

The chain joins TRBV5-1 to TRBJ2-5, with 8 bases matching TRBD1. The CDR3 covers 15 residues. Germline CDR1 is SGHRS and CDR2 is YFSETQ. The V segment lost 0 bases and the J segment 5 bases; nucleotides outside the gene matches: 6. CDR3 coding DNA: TGCGCCAGCAGCTTGGAACCAGGGGGCGATGAGACCCAGTACTTC. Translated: CASSLEPGGDETQYF.

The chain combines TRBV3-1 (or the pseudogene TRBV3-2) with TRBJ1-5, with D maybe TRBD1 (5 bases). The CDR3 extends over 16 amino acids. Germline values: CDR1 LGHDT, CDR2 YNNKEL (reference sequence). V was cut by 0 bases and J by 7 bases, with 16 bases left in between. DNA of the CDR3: TGTGCCAGCAGCCAAGATCTGGGGCAGGAAGGACAGCCCCAGCATTTT. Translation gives CASSQDLGQEGQPQHF.

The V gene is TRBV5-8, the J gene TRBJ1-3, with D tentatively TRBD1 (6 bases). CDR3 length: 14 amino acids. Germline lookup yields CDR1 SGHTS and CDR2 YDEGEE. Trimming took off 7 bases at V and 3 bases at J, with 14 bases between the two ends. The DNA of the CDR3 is TGTGCCAGCTCAACAACAGGGTTTGGAAACACCATATATTTT. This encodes CASSTTGFGNTIYF. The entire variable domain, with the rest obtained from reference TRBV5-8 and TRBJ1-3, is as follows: EAGVTQSPTHLIKTRGQQATLRCSPISGHTSVYWYQQALGLGLQFLLWYDEGEERNRGNFPPRFSGRQFPNYSSELNVNALELEDSALYLCASSTTGFGNTIYFGEGSWLTVV.

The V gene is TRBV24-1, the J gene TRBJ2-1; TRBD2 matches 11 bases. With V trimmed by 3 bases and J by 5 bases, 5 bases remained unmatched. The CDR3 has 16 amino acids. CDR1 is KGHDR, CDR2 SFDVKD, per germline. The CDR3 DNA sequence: TGTGCCACCAGTGATAGTACTAGCGGGGGACACAATGAGCAGTTCTTC. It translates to CATSDSTSGGHNEQFF.

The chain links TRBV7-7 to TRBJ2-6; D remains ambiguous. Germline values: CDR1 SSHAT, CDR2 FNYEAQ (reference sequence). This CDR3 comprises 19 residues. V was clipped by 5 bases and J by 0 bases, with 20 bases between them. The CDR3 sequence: CASSPRQSEESSGANVLTF. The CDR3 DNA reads TGTGCCAGCAGCCCCCGCCAATCAGAAGAAAGCTCTGGGGCCAACGTCCTGACTTTC. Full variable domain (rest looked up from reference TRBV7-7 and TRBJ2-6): GAGVSQSPRYKVTKRGQDVTLRCDPISSHATLYWYQQALGQGPEFLTYFNYEAQPDKSGLPSDRFSAERPEGSISTLTIQRTEQRDSAMYRCASSPRQSEESSGANVLTFGAGSRLTVL.

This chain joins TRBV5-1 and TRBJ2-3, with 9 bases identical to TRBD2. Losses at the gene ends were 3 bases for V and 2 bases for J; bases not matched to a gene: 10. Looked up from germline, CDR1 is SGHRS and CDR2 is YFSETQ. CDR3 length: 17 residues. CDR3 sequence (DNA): TGCGCCAGCAGCTCCCTAATAGCGGGGGACCTCACAGATACGCAGTATTTT. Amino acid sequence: CASSSLIAGDLTDTQYF. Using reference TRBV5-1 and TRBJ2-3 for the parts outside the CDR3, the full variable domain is KAGVTQTPRYLIKTRGQQVTLSCSPISGHRSVSWYQQTPGQGLQFLFEYFSETQRNKGNFPGRFSGRQFSNSRSEMNVSTLELGDSALYLCASSSLIAGDLTDTQYFGPGTRLTVL.

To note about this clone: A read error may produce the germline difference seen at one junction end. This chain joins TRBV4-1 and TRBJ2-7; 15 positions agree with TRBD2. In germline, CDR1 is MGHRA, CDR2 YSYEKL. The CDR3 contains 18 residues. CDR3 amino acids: CASTQGLAGGPRWYEQYF. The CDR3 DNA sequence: TGCGCCAGCACCCAAGGACTAGCGGGAGGGCCAAGGTGGTACGAGCAGTACTTC.

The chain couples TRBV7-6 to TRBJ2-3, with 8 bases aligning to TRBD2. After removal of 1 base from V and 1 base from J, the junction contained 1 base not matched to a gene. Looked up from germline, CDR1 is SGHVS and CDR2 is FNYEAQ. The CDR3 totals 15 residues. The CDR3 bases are TGTGCCAGCAGCTTAGAAGCGGGGGGCACAGATACGCAGTATTTT. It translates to CASSLEAGGTDTQYF.

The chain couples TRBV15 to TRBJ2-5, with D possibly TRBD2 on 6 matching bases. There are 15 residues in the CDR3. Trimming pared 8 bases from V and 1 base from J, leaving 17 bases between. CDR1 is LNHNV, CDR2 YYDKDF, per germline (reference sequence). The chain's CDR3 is CATSIGGLGQETQYF. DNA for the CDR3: TGTGCCACCTCAATCGGGGGTTTAGGCCAAGAGACCCAGTACTTC. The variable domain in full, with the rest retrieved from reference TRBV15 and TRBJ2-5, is DAMVIQNPRYQVTQFGKPVTLSCSQTLNHNVMYWYQQKSSQAPKLLFHYYDKDFNNEADTPDNFQSRRPNTSFCFLDIRSPGLGDTAMYLCATSIGGLGQETQYFGPGTRLLVL.